This T cell receptor (beta chain) is drawn from a study of T cell repertoires in cytomegalovirus infection. As for the study in general: Public TCR beta signatures marked donors with CMV infection and the matching HLA.

MiXCR was run by TCRdb on the reads, yielding one entry per CDR3 protein. The data hold fewer than 550,000 distinct CDR3 sequences, with approximately 32% observed a single time. This clonotype was found a few times. V shed 3 bases and J 5 bases; nucleotides not matched to a gene: 7. This CDR3 is 14 amino acids long. Germline V gives CDR1 SGHNT, CDR2 YYREEE (reference sequence). This receptor was obtained from a human donor in good health (CMV status not recorded). Some clones in this sample may be carry-over from other donors' samples. The rearrangement uses TRBV5-4 and TRBJ2-7; 8 nucleotides agree with TRBD2. Source material: PBMCs. The CDR3 here is CASSSGGAMDEQYF. Here the CDR3 DNA reads TGTGCCAGCAGCTCCGGGGGGGCGATGGACGAGCAGTACTTC.